The clone carrying this T cell receptor beta chain was observed at least ten times. Its antigen remains unidentified. A TCRbeta library incorporating unique molecular identifiers was prepared. One entry per CDR3 protein, called by TCRdb with MiXCR from the PCR reads. The sample lists about 490,000 distinct CDR3 sequences, roughly a tenth seen once, with 2% in the top ten. The sample is drawn from a study of T-cell reconstitution after alpha-beta-depleted transplantation in children. Findings and limits, study-wide: It was newly produced T cells that mostly accounted for T-cell counts and diversity one year after transplant.

Sample: PBMCs, taken before TCRalphabeta/CD19-depleted stem cell transplant. This clonotype was sampled from a child between 2 and 9 years old with inherited bone marrow failure, due to receive a stem cell transplant.

This chain's CDR3 is CASSLRDFGDTGELFF. CDR3 nucleotides: TGTGCCAGCAGCTTAAGAGACTTTGGGGACACCGGGGAGCTGTTTTTT. The chain is built from TRBV7-9 and TRBJ2-2; D ambiguous. The germline gives CDR1 SEHNR, CDR2 FQNEAQ (reference sequence). Trimming stripped 2 bases from V and 3 bases from J, with 13 bases between. The CDR3 has 16 amino acids.